This entry lists 8 T cell receptor beta chains sequenced from one sample in a study of cytomegalovirus exposure and HLA in healthy donors. The PCR was carried out with 60 Vbeta primers and 13 Jbeta primers. Sequencing used immunoSEQ multiplex PCR; TCRdb keeps in-frame clones, though not all of them. The sample holds 170,000 or so clones, about 80% seen once. Sequenced material: PBMCs. Every receptor here comes from a woman aged 40-49 years in good health and CMV-seronegative.

The V gene is TRBV6-5, the J gene TRBJ2-7; 8 bases match TRBD1. The V gene's germline CDR1 is MNHEY and CDR2 SVGAGI. V shed 2 bases and J 3 bases; nucleotides not matched to a gene: 6. The CDR3 spans 15 residues. The CDR3 loop reads CASSYRTGNFYEQYF. The CDR3 coding sequence is TGTGCCAGCAGTTACCGGACAGGGAATTTCTACGAGCAGTACTTC.

This rearrangement joins TRBV9 to TRBJ2-1, with unresolved D. This CDR3 spans 15 amino acids. The V end was cut by 2 bases, the J end by 0 bases, with 9 bases between. CDR1 is SGDLS and CDR2 is YYNGEE in the germline V gene. CDR3 region: CASSVSDNSYNEQFF. For the CDR3, the DNA is TGTGCCAGCAGCGTCAGTGACAACTCCTACAATGAGCAGTTCTTC. The entire variable domain, with the rest obtained from reference TRBV9 and TRBJ2-1, is as follows: DSGVTQTPKHLITATGQRVTLRCSPRSGDLSVYWYQQSLDQGLQFLIQYYNGEERAKGNILERFSAQQFPDLHSELNLSSLELGDSALYFCASSVSDNSYNEQFFGPGTRLTVL.

The genes are TRBV7-9 and TRBJ1-6, with D perhaps matching TRBD1 (6 bases). This CDR3 is built from 14 residues. The germline CDR1 and CDR2 sequences are SEHNR and FQNEAQ (reference sequence). Trimming left V 6 bases short and J 6 bases short, with 12 bases between. CDR3 nucleotides: TGTGCCAGCAGTTATGACAGGCTTAATTCACCCCTCCACTTT. Amino acid sequence: CASSYDRLNSPLHF. Based on the CDR3 plus reference TRBV7-9 and TRBJ1-6, the full variable domain is DTGVSQNPRHKITKRGQNVTFRCDPISEHNRLYWYRQTLGQGPEFLTYFQNEAQLEKSRLLSDRFSAERPKGSFSTLEIQRTEQGDSAMYLCASSYDRLNSPLHFGNGTRLTVT.

This clone was detected once. The CDR3 bases are TGCGCCAGCAGCCAAGAACTAGCGGGAGTCCTGAATGAGCAGTTCTTC. Translating it yields CASSQELAGVLNEQFF. The rearrangement uses TRBV4-3 and TRBJ2-1; 11 positions match TRBD2. Unmatched junction bases numbered 5, after V lost 0 bases and J lost 7 bases. Germline V gene lookup returns CDR1 LGHNA and CDR2 YSLEER. The CDR3 loop spans 16 amino acids.

The chain has TRBV29-1 and TRBJ2-7; no reliable D call. The CDR3 covers 13 residues. CDR1 SQVTM and CDR2 ANQGSEA come from the germline V gene. V was cut by 7 bases and J by 3 bases, with 16 bases left in between. The CDR3: CSAVVRSSYEQYF. CDR3 nucleotide sequence: TGCAGCGCAGTCGTACGGAGTAGCTACGAGCAGTACTTC.

V gene TRBV7-9 combines with J gene TRBJ1-1; TRBD1 might be the D (5 bases). This CDR3 comprises 13 residues. Looked up from germline, CDR1 is SEHNR and CDR2 is FQNEAQ (reference sequence). V shed 1 base and J shed 5 bases, with 8 bases lying between them. CDR3 sequence: CASSLVGQTEAFF. The DNA of the CDR3 is TGTGCCAGCAGCTTAGTCGGACAAACTGAAGCTTTCTTT.

The rearrangement links TRBV2 to TRBJ2-1; D might be TRBD2 (5 bases). Germline-derived CDR1 and CDR2 are SNHLY and FYNNEI. The V end lost 0 bases, the J end lost 7 bases, and 10 bases lay between the germline ends. The CDR3 runs to 14 residues. CDR3 sequence reads: CASSEAPRGNEQFF. In DNA form, the CDR3 reads TGTGCCAGCAGTGAAGCGCCTCGGGGTAATGAGCAGTTCTTC.

V is TRBV11-2 and J is TRBJ1-1, with D unclear. Per germline, CDR1 SGHAT and CDR2 FQNNGV. This CDR3 region has 13 residues. V shed 5 bases and J shed 3 bases, with 10 bases lying between them. CDR3 DNA: TGTGCCAGCAGCAGGGAGTTCGACACTGAAGCTTTCTTT. Encoded protein: CASSREFDTEAFF.